Shown below are 8 T cell receptor beta chains from a single sample sequenced in a study of T cells in Graves' hyperthyroidism and ophthalmopathy (dated 2019 in TCRdb). The library came from multiplex PCR. The sequencer was an Illumina HiSeq 2000. The TCR beta CDR3 regions were amplified from RNA transcripts. The first round of RT-PCR for the TCR CDR3 was performed with the HTBI primer set and the Qiagen OneStep RT-PCR kit. TCRdb reran the public reads through fastp at Q25 and MiXCR, keeping productive beta chains. Each CDR3 protein appears once, grouped with its most common genes and DNA. The sample yields almost 600,000 distinct CDR3 sequences; around 42% were counted once. Approximately 8.4% of the sample is held by the ten biggest clonotypes. The sequencing input was peripheral blood or thyroid tissue (not recorded which). The receptors were sampled from a woman aged 18-29 years with Graves' hyperthyroidism.

CDR3 bases: TGTGCCAGCAGTGAACTGACTAGCGGGAAGGTCCCCCACTACGAGCAGTACTTC. It translates to CASSELTSGKVPHYEQYF. The J gene is TRBJ2-7, the V gene TRBV6-5, with 11 bases aligning to TRBD2. V gave up 5 bases and J gave up 3 bases; unmatched junction bases: 15. Germline V lookup: CDR1 MNHEY, CDR2 SVGAGI. This CDR3 spans 18 amino acids.

The chain recombines TRBV7-9 with TRBJ2-2; TRBD2 might be the D (5 bases). The CDR3 length is 16 residues. Trimming stripped 5 bases from V and 4 bases from J, with 17 bases between. Germline V gene data show CDR1 as SEHNR and CDR2 as FQNEAQ (reference sequence). The CDR3 spells CASSPAGEASTGELFF. Here the CDR3 DNA reads TGTGCCAGCAGCCCCGCCGGGGAAGCTTCCACCGGGGAGCTGTTTTTT. The whole variable domain, remainder taken from reference TRBV7-9 and TRBJ2-2, is DTGVSQNPRHKITKRGQNVTFRCDPISEHNRLYWYRQTLGQGPEFLTYFQNEAQLEKSRLLSDRFSAERPKGSFSTLEIQRTEQGDSAMYLCASSPAGEASTGELFFGEGSRLTVL.

Notes on this clonotype: This may come from a read error, since a much larger clone is one base off. The chain has TRBV6-1 and TRBJ1-6, with TRBD1 as a possible D gene (5 bases). This CDR3 spans 13 amino acids. Germline V lookup: CDR1 MNHNS, CDR2 SASEGT. The CDR3 coding sequence is TGTGCCAGCAGTGGGGACTATAGTTCACCCCTCCACTTT. Encoded protein: CASSGDYSSPLHF.

This clonotype was recorded at least ten times. The gene calls are TRBV19 and TRBJ1-1, with D unresolved. CDR1 is LNHDA, CDR2 SQIVND, per germline (reference sequence). The CDR3 loop spans 15 amino acids. Trimming cost V 3 bases and J 7 bases, with 18 bases left between them. The CDR3 bases are TGTGCCAGTAGTATTTCGTCGCCACCGCTTTTTGAAGCTTTCTTT. Protein: CASSISSPPLFEAFF.

The sample holds a few counts of this clonotype. The chain recombines TRBV6-6 with TRBJ2-5; weak D call: TRBD2 (5 bases). CDR3 length: 15 residues. The V gene lost 2 bases and the J gene lost 5 bases, with 15 bases spanning the gap. Germline assignment: CDR1 MNHNY and CDR2 SVGAGI (reference sequence). The CDR3 reads CASSYLGETGETQYF. The CDR3 region has the DNA TGTGCCAGCAGTTACCTCGGGGAAACTGGGGAGACCCAGTACTTC.

The rearrangement uses TRBV7-9 and TRBJ2-7; 12 positions agree with TRBD1. The last part of the DNA fits TRBJ2-1 better; the J call may be wrong. The CDR3 is 16 amino acids. In germline, CDR1 is SEHNR, CDR2 FQNEAQ (reference sequence). The CDR3 coding sequence is TGTGCCAGCAGCTTAGAGGGACAGGGGGCGAGCAATGAGCAGTTCTTC. Its translation is CASSLEGQGASNEQFF.

Comments on this clonotype: The missing conserved phenylalanine or tryptophan at the end of this CDR3 makes a read error likely. Because the CDR3's place on the DNA is in doubt, the DNA is left out and the CDR3 is given as listed by TCRdb. The chain joins TRBV7-7 to TRBJ1-2. CDR1 is SSHAT and CDR2 is FNYEAQ in the germline V gene (reference sequence). The length of the CDR3 is 17 amino acids, counting both ends. The CDR3 loop is CASSPGTSGGQTMATQS.

This clonotype has at least ten counts. V is TRBV5-1 and J is TRBJ1-3; 7 bases fit TRBD1. The V gene's germline CDR1 is SGHRS and CDR2 YFSETQ. The length of the CDR3 is 15 residues. The trim removed 0 bases at V and 3 bases at J, leaving 3 bases unmatched. The CDR3 protein is CASSLERGLGNTIYF. The CDR3 coding sequence is TGCGCCAGCAGCTTGGAAAGGGGGCTTGGAAACACCATATATTTT.